The source of this T cell receptor (beta chain) is a study of HIV-infected children after antiretroviral therapy interruption. Background on the study: Most participating children were previously exposed to EBV and CMV. General study findings and limits: Naive CD4+ sequences overlapped less between time points once interruption began.

The treatment is: PENTA 11 planned treatment interruption arm or continuous ART arm. Unique molecular identifiers were included in an RNA-based 3' RACE TCR library. TCRdb called the 3' RACE reads again in MiXCR, with one record for every CDR3 protein. Counted here are 70,000 to 90,000 distinct CDR3 sequences, under 8% occurring once; the ten biggest clones make up 0.9% to 1.3%. This CDR3 has 13 amino acids. The V end lost 3 bases, the J end lost 6 bases, and 12 bases lay between the germline ends. Germline V gene lookup returns CDR1 LNHNV and CDR2 YYDKDF (reference sequence). This clonotype was seen ten or more times. Its antigen is still unknown.

The input for sequencing was CD45RA+ CD4+ T cells from PBMCs, pooled from several time points, taken from a donor given antiretroviral therapy, either interrupted or continuous. Described subset: naive CD4+ CD45RA+ CD45RO- T cells. The origin of this receptor is a pool of human donors with HIV. V is TRBV15 and J is TRBJ2-7, with D perhaps matching TRBD2 (5 bases). As DNA, the CDR3 is TGTGCCACCAGCAGGGGAGTCGTCGCCGAGCAGTACTTC. Translation gives CATSRGVVAEQYF. Together with reference TRBV15 and TRBJ2-7, the CDR3 gives the full variable domain: DAMVIQNPRYQVTQFGKPVTLSCSQTLNHNVMYWYQQKSSQAPKLLFHYYDKDFNNEADTPDNFQSRRPNTSFCFLDIRSPGLGDTAMYLCATSRGVVAEQYFGPGTRLTVT.